This T cell receptor (beta chain) emerged from a study of identical twins. General study points: For cord blood, abundant beta clonotypes had fewer insertions, unlike memory repertoires, which showed none. Out-of-frame TCR alpha sharing in monozygotic twins exceeded recombination model predictions.

MiXCR, run by TCRdb on the 5' RACE reads, gives a single entry per CDR3 protein. This repertoire shows around 490,000 distinct CDR3 sequences, 20% to 25% found once; its top ten account for 0.4% to 0.6%. Each donor (without exception) was a healthy Caucasian. This clonotype was counted between two and nine times. Its antigen is unidentified. Germline V gene lookup returns CDR1 SEHNR and CDR2 FQNEAQ (reference sequence). The V gene lost 3 bases and the J gene lost 10 bases, with 13 bases spanning the gap. CDR3 length equals 13 residues. A further study also used this sample, focusing on yellow fever vaccine responses in identical twins. That study reports: Vaccine T cell responses of twins reportedly seemed partly convergent and partly personalized.

Sequences were obtained from CD4+ T cells sorted from blood. This TCR was sampled from a woman younger than 35 in good health. The rearrangement links TRBV7-9 to TRBJ2-1, with D possibly being TRBD1 (5 bases). The CDR3 DNA is TGTGCCAGCAGCTTTCCAGGGTCCGGGGAGCAGTTCTTC. This translates into CASSFPGSGEQFF. Looking up the rest from reference TRBV7-9 and TRBJ2-1 gives the full variable domain: DTGVSQNPRHKITKRGQNVTFRCDPISEHNRLYWYRQTLGQGPEFLTYFQNEAQLEKSRLLSDRFSAERPKGSFSTLEIQRTEQGDSAMYLCASSFPGSGEQFFGPGTRLTVL.